The 30 T cell receptor beta chains presented below share a single source sample, sequenced in a study of beta chain features in type 1 diabetes. Findings and caveats of the study: Among all four CD4+ subsets, Type 1 diabetes patients had TCRB CDR3s that were moderately but significantly shorter.

All of the isolated RNA was reverse transcribed, so expressed TCRB transcripts were sequenced. The assay was immunoSEQ multiplex PCR, and TCRdb's table has in-frame clones only and misses some. This table holds 140,000 or so clones, roughly an eighth found once. No antigen is known for these receptors. The sequenced sample was central memory CD4+ T cells from blood. The receptor set was obtained from a man between 18 and 35 years old with type 1 diabetes.

J is TRBJ2-5 and V is TRBV20-1, with no clear D. This CDR3 contains 11 residues. CDR1 and CDR2 from the germline V gene are DFQATT and SNEGSKA (reference sequence). Trimming stripped 0 bases from V and 7 bases from J, with 6 bases between. CDR3 amino acids: CSARDPGTQYF. The CDR3, as DNA: TGCAGTGCTAGAGATCCCGGGACCCAGTACTTC.

This clone was found a few times. The chain carries TRBV6-5 and TRBJ2-3; D may be TRBD1 or TRBD2 (5 bases each). CDR1 and CDR2 from the germline V gene are MNHEY and SVGAGI. This CDR3 is built from 16 residues. The V and J ends lost 0 bases and 4 bases respectively, with 14 bases between them. Here the CDR3 DNA reads TGTGCCAGCAGTTACTCGGGGGTAGCCGGGGCAGATACGCAGTATTTT. This gives the protein CASSYSGVAGADTQYF.

The CDR3 loop reads CASSLSQMNTEAFF. The CDR3 coding sequence is TGTGCCAGCAGTTTATCCCAGATGAACACTGAAGCTTTCTTT. The gene calls are TRBV28 and TRBJ1-1, with D uncertain. Deletions cut 1 base from V and 0 bases from J, with 6 bases between. Germline CDR1 and CDR2: MDHEN and SYDVKM. The CDR3 extends over 14 amino acids.

This clone was picked up a small number of times. V is TRBV2 and J is TRBJ2-3; D remains ambiguous. This CDR3 contains 12 residues. V gave up 3 bases and J gave up 8 bases, with 9 bases separating them. CDR1 is SNHLY, CDR2 FYNNEI, per germline. The CDR3 region is CASSDAAVTQYF. CDR3 DNA: TGTGCCAGCAGTGATGCGGCGGTTACGCAGTATTTT.

This clone was seen at least ten times. The chain couples TRBV29-1 to TRBJ2-5, with D possibly TRBD2 on 6 matching bases. This CDR3 region has 16 residues. Germline CDR1 is SQVTM and CDR2 is ANQGSEA. Trimming cost V 7 bases and J 5 bases, with 26 bases left between them. Here the CDR3 reads CSAQFGRGLRGETQYF. The CDR3 nucleotides are TGCAGCGCCCAATTTGGTCGGGGACTCCGGGGCGAGACCCAGTACTTC.

V gene TRBV11-2 combines with J gene TRBJ2-1, with 9 bases matching TRBD2. With V trimmed by 1 base and J by 9 bases, 7 bases remained unmatched. Germline CDR1 reads SGHAT; CDR2 reads FQNNGV. The CDR3 covers 15 residues. CDR3 nucleotides: TGTGCCAGCAGCTTAGTCCCGGGACTAGCTCTTGAGCAGTTCTTC. Protein: CASSLVPGLALEQFF.

The chain links TRBV7-8 to TRBJ2-7; D may correspond to TRBD1 or TRBD2 (5 bases each). There are 14 residues in the CDR3. V lost 5 bases and J 3 bases, leaving 14 bases between the germline ends. Germline V CDR1 and CDR2: SGHVS, FQNEAQ. The CDR3 spells CASSTHGTLYEQYF. CDR3 DNA: TGTGCCAGCAGCACACACGGGACCCTCTACGAGCAGTACTTC.

This clone has more than one count but fewer than ten. This rearrangement joins TRBV6-1 to TRBJ2-7; D is undetermined. Germline CDR1 and CDR2: MNHNS and SASEGT. Deletions cut 1 base from V and 3 bases from J, with 4 bases between. The CDR3 has 12 residues. This chain's CDR3 is CASSEVIYEQYF. In DNA, the CDR3 is TGTGCCAGCAGTGAAGTAATCTACGAGCAGTACTTC.

V gene TRBV25-1 combines with J gene TRBJ1-2, with D uncertain. This CDR3 contains 12 residues. V lost 3 bases and J lost 5, with 7 bases in between. CDR1 and CDR2 (germline): MGHDK, SYGVNS. CDR3 sequence reads: CASSDNGYGYTF. In nucleotides, the CDR3 is TGTGCCAGCAGTGATAACGGGTATGGCTACACCTTC.

In this sample, this clone turned up a few times. The chain combines TRBV18 with TRBJ1-6; D possibly corresponds to TRBD1 (6 bases). Trimming took 3 bases from V and 7 from J, leaving 13 bases between them. Germline V gene sequence: CDR1 KGHSH, CDR2 LQKENI. This CDR3 spans 15 amino acids. The chain's CDR3 is CASSPYGTTNSPLHF. In nucleotides, the CDR3 is TGTGCCAGCTCACCTTACGGGACAACAAATTCACCCCTCCACTTT.

This clone occurred a few times. This sequence joins TRBV6-5 and TRBJ1-2; no clear D gene. V shed 0 bases and J shed 4 bases, with 9 bases lying between them. CDR1 and CDR2 from the germline V gene are MNHEY and SVGAGI. The CDR3 totals 14 residues. CDR3 in DNA: TGTGCCAGCAGTTACTCGTGGGGAGGCTATGGCTACACCTTC. Protein sequence: CASSYSWGGYGYTF.

This clone was seen more than once but under ten times. The J gene is TRBJ2-3, the V gene TRBV9; TRBD2 might be the D (5 bases). V lost 0 bases to trimming and J lost 1 base, with 12 bases between them. CDR3 size: 16 residues. Germline V CDR1 and CDR2: SGDLS, YYNGEE. CDR3 protein: CASSVEAGRGTDTQYF. CDR3 DNA sequence: TGTGCCAGCAGCGTAGAGGCTGGGAGAGGCACAGATACGCAGTATTTT.

This clone occurred many times. The chain combines TRBV27 with TRBJ2-4; maybe TRBD1 (6 bases). The CDR3 consists of 17 residues. Trimming cost V 5 bases and J 12 bases, with 29 bases left between them. The germline V gene encodes CDR1 MNHEY and CDR2 SMNVEV (reference sequence). The CDR3 DNA is TGTGCCAGCAGTACCTCCTTACAGGGAACTTATGTAGCTACTCAGTACTTC. Protein sequence: CASSTSLQGTYVATQYF.

In this sample, this clone turned up once. V is TRBV18 and J is TRBJ2-7; 7 bases line up with TRBD1. The CDR3 is made up of 14 amino acids. Germline V gives CDR1 KGHSH, CDR2 LQKENI. V shed 4 bases, J shed 3 bases, and the junction held 6 bases outside the gene matches. CDR3 in DNA: TGTGCCAGCTCACAGGACAGGCGAGGCTACGAGCAGTACTTC. Protein: CASSQDRRGYEQYF.

In its sample, this clone was seen a few times. J is TRBJ1-5 and V is TRBV5-6, with TRBD1 identical over 9 bases. The CDR3 runs to 18 residues. Trimming removed 0 bases from V and 7 bases from J; junction bases left unmatched: 14. The germline V gene has CDR1 SGHDT and CDR2 YYEEEE. CDR3 DNA: TGTGCCAGCAGCTTGGGCGGGACAGGGCTGGCAACGCGGCAGCCCCAGCATTTT. Translated, it gives CASSLGGTGLATRQPQHF.

The chain carries TRBV5-6 and TRBJ1-6; perhaps TRBD1 as D (6 bases). The germline gives CDR1 SGHDT, CDR2 YYEEEE. The CDR3 is 13 residues long. Deletions cut 2 bases from V and 10 bases from J, with 10 bases between. The CDR3 DNA reads TGTGCCAGCAGCTTAGAGACAGGATCACCCCTCCACTTT. Translating gives CASSLETGSPLHF.

This rearrangement joins TRBV7-6 to TRBJ1-1; 7 nucleotides agree with TRBD1. The V gene end was trimmed by 3 bases and the J gene end by 4 bases; junction bases not matched to a gene: 5. The CDR3 is 14 residues long. Per the germline V gene, CDR1 is SGHVS and CDR2 is FNYEAQ. CDR3 sequence: CASSLDRTFTEAFF. CDR3 coding DNA: TGTGCCAGCAGCTTGGACAGGACATTCACTGAAGCTTTCTTT.

This clone was detected many times. The chain recombines TRBV5-8 with TRBJ1-6; unclear D gene. Germline CDR1 and CDR2: SGHTS and YDEGEE. The V end was cut by 4 bases, the J end by 5 bases, with 13 bases between. CDR3 length: 15 residues. The CDR3 coding sequence is TGTGCCAGCAGCGTGGCGGAGACGAATAATTCACCCCTCCACTTT. Residues: CASSVAETNNSPLHF.

The rearrangement uses TRBV7-9 and TRBJ1-2, with 7 bases lining up with TRBD1. Losses at the gene ends were 0 bases for V and 7 bases for J; bases not matched to a gene: 5. CDR3 length equals 14 residues. Germline loops: CDR1 SEHNR, CDR2 FQNEAQ (reference sequence). CDR3 region: CASSLAQGVTGYTF. Written as DNA, the CDR3 is TGTGCCAGCAGCTTAGCCCAGGGGGTGACTGGCTACACCTTC.

This clone turned up a few times. The chain combines TRBV10-3 with TRBJ2-1; 14 bases are a match to TRBD2. The CDR3 is 17 residues long. J lost 4 bases, V lost 4 bases, and 6 bases had no gene match. Per the germline V gene, CDR1 is ENHRY and CDR2 is SYGVKD. The CDR3 reads CAISGWTSGGSYNEQFF. CDR3 coding DNA: TGTGCCATCAGTGGATGGACTAGCGGGGGGTCTTACAATGAGCAGTTCTTC.

The table lists this clone with a few counts. The chain couples TRBV27 to TRBJ2-2; no firm D call. Germline lookup yields CDR1 MNHEY and CDR2 SMNVEV (reference sequence). The CDR3 contains 12 residues. Deletions cut 8 bases from V and 8 bases from J, with 12 bases between. The CDR3 here is CASRWGEGELFF. Written as DNA, the CDR3 is TGTGCCAGCCGGTGGGGTGAAGGGGAGCTGTTTTTT.

The chain links TRBV19 to TRBJ2-5, with 8 bases identical to TRBD2. Germline V gives CDR1 LNHDA, CDR2 SQIVND (reference sequence). Germline trimming cut 5 bases from V and 9 bases from J; bases unmatched to any gene: 11. The CDR3 contains 14 residues. The CDR3 DNA reads TGTGCCAGTAGTCTCTCAGATATCGGGGGGGCCCAGTACTTC. This gives the protein CASSLSDIGGAQYF.

The V call is TRBV4-2, the J call TRBJ1-6; no reliable D call. V was cut by 1 base and J by 7 bases, with 14 bases left in between. The CDR3 loop spans 16 amino acids. Per germline, CDR1 LGHNA and CDR2 YNFKEQ. CDR3 coding DNA: TGTGCCAGCAGCCAAGTTATGGCAAACCTAAATTCACCCCTCCACTTT. Its translation is CASSQVMANLNSPLHF.

This clone was seen a few times. The rearrangement joins TRBV29-1 to TRBJ2-2; TRBD1 might be the D (6 bases). Trimming took off 5 bases at V and 0 bases at J, with 13 bases between the two ends. CDR1 is SQVTM, CDR2 ANQGSEA, per germline. The CDR3 length is 15 residues. The CDR3 sequence: CSVQLDSTNTGELFF. The CDR3 DNA follows: TGCAGCGTTCAACTGGACAGCACGAACACCGGGGAGCTGTTTTTT.

This clone appeared a few times. The rearrangement joins TRBV5-1 to TRBJ2-7; D gene unclear. CDR1 is SGHRS and CDR2 is YFSETQ in the germline V gene. V dropped 5 bases and J dropped 1 base, with 13 bases sitting between them. CDR3 size: 14 residues. CDR3 region: CASSGTATSYEQYF. In DNA, the CDR3 is TGCGCCAGCAGTGGTACGGCGACATCCTACGAGCAGTACTTC.

The chain is built from TRBV5-6 and TRBJ2-2; D gene ambiguous. V lost 2 bases and J 5 bases, leaving 7 bases between the germline ends. The CDR3 has 13 amino acids. CDR1 is SGHDT and CDR2 is YYEEEE in the germline V gene. DNA of the CDR3: TGTGCCAGCAGCTTACTATGGACCGGGGAGCTGTTTTTT. This translates into CASSLLWTGELFF.

V gene TRBV5-1 combines with J gene TRBJ2-7, with D perhaps assigned TRBD1 or TRBD2 (5 bases each). V shed 4 bases and J shed 3 bases, with 14 bases lying between them. CDR1 and CDR2 (germline): SGHRS, YFSETQ. CDR3 length: 14 residues. The CDR3 sequence: CASSTKGPGYEQYF. CDR3 in DNA: TGCGCCAGCAGCACGAAGGGACCGGGCTACGAGCAGTACTTC.

The chain links TRBV10-3 to TRBJ1-1; D call uncertain. CDR1 and CDR2 from the germline V gene are ENHRY and SYGVKD. The CDR3 spans 13 residues. V was trimmed by 7 bases and J by 5 bases, leaving 14 bases between them. The CDR3 loop reads CAITEPEATEAFF. CDR3 nucleotide sequence: TGTGCCATCACGGAACCCGAGGCGACTGAAGCTTTCTTT.

The chain carries TRBV10-3 and TRBJ2-1; D assignment may be TRBD1 or TRBD2 (5 bases each). V was cut by 4 bases and J by 7 bases, with 14 bases left in between. This CDR3 region has 14 residues. From germline, CDR1 is ENHRY and CDR2 SYGVKD. CDR3 sequence reads: CAISGPGPANEQFF. The CDR3, as DNA: TGTGCCATCAGTGGACCGGGACCAGCGAATGAGCAGTTCTTC.

This chain joins TRBV28 and TRBJ2-5; D not certain. V dropped 3 bases and J dropped 1 base, with 9 bases sitting between them. The germline V gene encodes CDR1 MDHEN and CDR2 SYDVKM. This CDR3 is 14 amino acids long. CDR3 loop: CASSLRQTQETQYF. DNA for the CDR3: TGTGCCAGCAGTTTGAGGCAGACCCAAGAGACCCAGTACTTC.